The 6 T cell receptor beta chains listed next were all sequenced from one sample in a study of T-cell reconstitution after alpha-beta-depleted transplantation in children. Unique molecular identifiers tagged the TCRbeta library. MiXCR, applied by TCRdb to the PCR reads, yields one record per CDR3 protein. The sample lists 350,000 to 400,000 distinct CDR3 sequences; about an eighth were seen once. The sequences come from PBMCs, collected from the stem cell graft. These receptors were collected from a human donor who donated a stem cell graft to a child with Fanconi anemia.

The rearrangement joins TRBV9 to TRBJ2-2; no clear D gene. The CDR3 extends over 16 amino acids. From germline, CDR1 is SGDLS and CDR2 YYNGEE. V lost 0 bases, J lost 2 bases, and 11 bases lay in between. The CDR3 protein is CASSVGALANTGELFF. The CDR3 region has the DNA TGTGCCAGCAGCGTAGGAGCGTTGGCTAACACCGGGGAGCTGTTTTTT.

The chain couples TRBV4-1 to TRBJ1-2; weak D call: TRBD1 (5 bases). The CDR3 consists of 15 residues. Trimming shortened V by 1 base and J by 4 bases, and 13 bases separated the two germline ends. Germline CDR1 is MGHRA and CDR2 is YSYEKL. For the CDR3, the DNA is TGCGCCAGCAGCCAAGCGCCCCAGGGAATCTATGGCTACACCTTC. It specifies CASSQAPQGIYGYTF.

The chain carries TRBV5-1 and TRBJ2-5, with 9 bases matching TRBD2. Germline V gene lookup returns CDR1 SGHRS and CDR2 YFSETQ. The CDR3 loop spans 15 amino acids. The V and J ends lost 0 bases and 3 bases, in that order; junction bases with no gene match: 3. The CDR3 DNA is TGCGCCAGCAGCTTGGGGGCTAGCGGGGAAGAGACCCAGTACTTC. As protein: CASSLGASGEETQYF.

A word on this clonotype: The junction differs from germline at one of its ends, possibly a read error. The rearrangement uses TRBV20-1 and TRBJ1-1; TRBD1 aligns across 10 bases. The CDR3 consists of 13 residues. Germline loops: CDR1 DFQATT, CDR2 SNEGSKA (reference sequence). The CDR3 sequence: CCARDRGNTEAFF. CDR3 nucleotide sequence: TGCTGTGCTAGGGACAGGGGGAACACTGAAGCTTTCTTT.

In its sample, this clonotype was seen a few times. The chain recombines TRBV5-6 with TRBJ2-3; the D call may be TRBD1 or TRBD2 (6 bases each). Germline CDR1 is SGHDT and CDR2 is YYEEEE. V was pared by 0 bases and J by 2 bases, with 13 bases between. The CDR3 extends over 16 amino acids. The CDR3 protein is CASSLVRGANTDTQYF. CDR3 in DNA: TGTGCCAGCAGCTTGGTTAGGGGGGCCAACACAGATACGCAGTATTTT. The full variable domain, its missing parts supplied by reference TRBV5-6 and TRBJ2-3, is DAGVTQSPTHLIKTRGQQVTLRCSPKSGHDTVSWYQQALGQGPQFIFQYYEEEERQRGNFPDRFSGHQFPNYSSELNVNALLLGDSALYLCASSLVRGANTDTQYFGPGTRLTVL.

The chain carries TRBV6-1 and TRBJ1-1, with a possible D match to TRBD1 (5 bases). The CDR3 has 13 amino acids. Trimming removed 6 bases from V and 3 bases from J, with 11 bases in between. The germline gives CDR1 MNHNS, CDR2 SASEGT. The CDR3 loop reads CASRVTVYTEAFF. Written as DNA, the CDR3 is TGTGCCAGCAGGGTGACAGTATACACTGAAGCTTTCTTT.